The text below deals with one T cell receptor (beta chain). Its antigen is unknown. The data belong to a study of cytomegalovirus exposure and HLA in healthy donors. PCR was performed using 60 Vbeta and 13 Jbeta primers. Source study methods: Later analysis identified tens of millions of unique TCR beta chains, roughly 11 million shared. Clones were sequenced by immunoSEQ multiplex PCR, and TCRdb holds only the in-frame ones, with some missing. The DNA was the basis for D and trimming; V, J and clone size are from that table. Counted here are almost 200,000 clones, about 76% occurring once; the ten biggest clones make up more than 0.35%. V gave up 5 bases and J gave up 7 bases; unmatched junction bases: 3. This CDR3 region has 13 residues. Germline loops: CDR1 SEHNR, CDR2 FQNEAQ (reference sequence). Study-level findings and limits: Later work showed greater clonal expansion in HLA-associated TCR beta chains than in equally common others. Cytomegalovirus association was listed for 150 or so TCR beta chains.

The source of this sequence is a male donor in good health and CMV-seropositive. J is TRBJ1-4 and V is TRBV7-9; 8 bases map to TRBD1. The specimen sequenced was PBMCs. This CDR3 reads CASSVGTGEKLFF. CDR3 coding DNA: TGTGCCAGCAGCGTTGGGACAGGTGAAAAACTGTTTTTT.